This T cell receptor beta chain was documented in a study of blood T cell repertoires in COVID-19. Study overall: Both acute and convalescent COVID-19 samples were obtained from the United States, Italy and Spain. Sources were T cells, B-cell-depleted T cells, or PBMCs; the material itself was cDNA or gDNA.

Per germline, CDR1 SGHTA and CDR2 FQGNSA. V was pared by 0 bases and J by 0 bases, with 6 bases between. This CDR3 spans 15 amino acids. Per the study methods: Amplification with reference gene primers provided the estimates of nucleated cell counts. TCRdb keeps only in-frame clones here, not all; method: immunoSEQ multiplex PCR. The V and J calls and clone size are taken from that table; D and trimming were inferred from the DNA. This table has 450,000 to 600,000 clones, about 85% appearing once. Among Cohort 3 donors, those recovered had two negative PCRs, clearance, or symptom resolution. The TCR sequence derives from a woman between 18 and 29 years old who had recovered from COVID-19. Source material: PBMCs or T cells enriched from blood (not recorded which). The V and J genes are TRBV7-2 and TRBJ2-1; the D gene is possibly TRBD2 (5 bases). The CDR3 nucleotides are TGTGCCAGCAGCTTAGCACGGGACTCCTACAATGAGCAGTTCTTC. Its translation is CASSLARDSYNEQFF. Supplemented by reference TRBV7-2 and TRBJ2-1, the full variable domain reads GAGVSQSPSNKVTEKGKDVELRCDPISGHTALYWYRQSLGQGLEFLIYFQGNSAPDKSGLPSDRFSAERTGGSVSTLTIQRTQQEDSAVYLCASSLARDSYNEQFFGPGTRLTVL.